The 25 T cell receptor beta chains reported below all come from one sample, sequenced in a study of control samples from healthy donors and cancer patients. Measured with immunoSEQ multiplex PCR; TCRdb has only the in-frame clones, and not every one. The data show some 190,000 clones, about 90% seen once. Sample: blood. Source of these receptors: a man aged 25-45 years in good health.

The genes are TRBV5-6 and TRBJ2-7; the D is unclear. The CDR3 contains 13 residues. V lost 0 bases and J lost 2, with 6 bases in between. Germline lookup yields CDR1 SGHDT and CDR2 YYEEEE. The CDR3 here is CASSLVLTYEQYF. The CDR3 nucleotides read TGTGCCAGCAGCTTGGTACTGACCTACGAGCAGTACTTC.

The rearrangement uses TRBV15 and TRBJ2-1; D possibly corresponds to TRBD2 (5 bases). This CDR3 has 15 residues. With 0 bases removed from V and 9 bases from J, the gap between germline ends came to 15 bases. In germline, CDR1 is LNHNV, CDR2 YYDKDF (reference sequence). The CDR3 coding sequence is TGTGCCACCAGCAGAGATCGGAGGACGGCCGGTGAGCAGTTCTTC. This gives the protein CATSRDRRTAGEQFF.

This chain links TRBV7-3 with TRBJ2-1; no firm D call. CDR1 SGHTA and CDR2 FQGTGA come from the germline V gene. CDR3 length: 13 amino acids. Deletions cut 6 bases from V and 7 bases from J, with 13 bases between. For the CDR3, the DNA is TGTGCCAGCAGTAGCTTGAGTTCAAATGAGCAGTTCTTC. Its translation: CASSSLSSNEQFF.

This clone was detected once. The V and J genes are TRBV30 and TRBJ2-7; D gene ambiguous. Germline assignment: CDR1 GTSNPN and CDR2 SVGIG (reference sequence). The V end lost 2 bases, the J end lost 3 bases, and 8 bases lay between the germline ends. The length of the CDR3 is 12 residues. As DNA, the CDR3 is TGTGCCTGGAGTCTGGGCAGCTACGAGCAGTACTTC. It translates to CAWSLGSYEQYF.

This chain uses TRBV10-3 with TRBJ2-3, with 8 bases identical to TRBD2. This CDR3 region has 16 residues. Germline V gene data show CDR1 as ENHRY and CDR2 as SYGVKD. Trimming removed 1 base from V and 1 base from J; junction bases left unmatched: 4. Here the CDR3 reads CAISEFVTSGTDTQYF. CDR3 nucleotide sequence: TGTGCCATCAGTGAGTTCGTGACTAGCGGCACAGATACGCAGTATTTT.

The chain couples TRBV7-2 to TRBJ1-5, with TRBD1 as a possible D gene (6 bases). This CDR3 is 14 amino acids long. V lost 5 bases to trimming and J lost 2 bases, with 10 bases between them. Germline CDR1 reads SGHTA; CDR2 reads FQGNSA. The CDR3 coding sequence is TGTGCCAGCAGCCAACAGGGTGGCAATCAGCCCCAGCATTTT. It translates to CASSQQGGNQPQHF.

The DNA for the CDR3 is TGTGCTAGTGGCCTACAGGAAAAGACCCAGTACTTC. This encodes CASGLQEKTQYF. The V gene is TRBV12-5, the J gene TRBJ2-5; possible D gene TRBD1, 5 bases. Germline CDR1 reads LGHNT; CDR2 reads FRNRAP. V dropped 6 bases and J dropped 6 bases, with 11 bases sitting between them. The CDR3 runs to 12 residues.

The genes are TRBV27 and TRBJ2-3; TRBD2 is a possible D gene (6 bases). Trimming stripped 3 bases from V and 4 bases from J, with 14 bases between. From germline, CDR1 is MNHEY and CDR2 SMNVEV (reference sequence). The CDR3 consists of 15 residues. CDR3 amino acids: CASSFSQLAPDTQYF. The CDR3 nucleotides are TGTGCCAGCAGTTTCTCCCAACTAGCCCCAGATACGCAGTATTTT.

The CDR3 coding sequence is TGTGCCAGCAGCTTATCGTCGAGGAACACTGAAGCTTTCTTT. This sequence encodes CASSLSSRNTEAFF. The chain is built from TRBV11-3 and TRBJ1-1; D unclear. The V and J ends lost 2 bases and 1 base respectively, with 8 bases between them. This CDR3 spans 14 amino acids. Germline assignment: CDR1 SGHNT and CDR2 YENEEA.

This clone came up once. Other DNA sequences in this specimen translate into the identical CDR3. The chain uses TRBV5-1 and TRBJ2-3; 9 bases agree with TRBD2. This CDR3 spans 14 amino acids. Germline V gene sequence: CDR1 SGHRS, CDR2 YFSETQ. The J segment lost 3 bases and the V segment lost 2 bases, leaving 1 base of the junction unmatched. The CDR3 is CASSLAGGTDTQYF. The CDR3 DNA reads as TGCGCCAGCAGCTTAGCGGGGGGAACAGATACGCAGTATTTT.

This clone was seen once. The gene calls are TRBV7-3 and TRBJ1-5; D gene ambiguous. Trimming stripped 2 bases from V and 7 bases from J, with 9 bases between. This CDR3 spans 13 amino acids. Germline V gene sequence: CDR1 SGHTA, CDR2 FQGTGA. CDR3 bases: TGTGCCAGCAGCTTAGACTCAGACCAGCCCCAGCATTTT. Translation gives CASSLDSDQPQHF.

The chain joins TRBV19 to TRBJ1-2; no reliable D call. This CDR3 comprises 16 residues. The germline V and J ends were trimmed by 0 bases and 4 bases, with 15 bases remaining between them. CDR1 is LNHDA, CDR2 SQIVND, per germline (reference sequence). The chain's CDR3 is CASSIDRGLGGYGYTF. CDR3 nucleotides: TGTGCCAGTAGTATAGACCGCGGATTAGGAGGCTATGGCTACACCTTC.

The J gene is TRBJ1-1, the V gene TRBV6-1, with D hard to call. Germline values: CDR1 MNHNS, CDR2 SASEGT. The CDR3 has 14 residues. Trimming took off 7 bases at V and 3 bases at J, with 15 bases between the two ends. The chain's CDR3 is CASIYGAGYTEAFF. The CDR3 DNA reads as TGTGCCAGCATCTACGGTGCGGGATACACTGAAGCTTTCTTT.

CDR3 in amino acids: CASSLGQGATDTQYF. CDR3 DNA: TGTGCCAGCAGCTTGGGACAGGGGGCCACAGATACGCAGTATTTT. The V and J genes are TRBV5-6 and TRBJ2-3; 10 positions match TRBD1. Germline V gives CDR1 SGHDT, CDR2 YYEEEE. This CDR3 comprises 15 residues. With V trimmed by 0 bases and J by 2 bases, 0 bases remained unmatched.

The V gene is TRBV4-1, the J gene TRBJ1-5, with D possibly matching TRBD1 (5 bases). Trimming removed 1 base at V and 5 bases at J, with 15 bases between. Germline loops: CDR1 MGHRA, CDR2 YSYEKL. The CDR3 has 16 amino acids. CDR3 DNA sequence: TGCGCCAGCAGCCAAGGGACGGGGGACCTCCATCAGCCCCAGCATTTT. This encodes CASSQGTGDLHQPQHF.

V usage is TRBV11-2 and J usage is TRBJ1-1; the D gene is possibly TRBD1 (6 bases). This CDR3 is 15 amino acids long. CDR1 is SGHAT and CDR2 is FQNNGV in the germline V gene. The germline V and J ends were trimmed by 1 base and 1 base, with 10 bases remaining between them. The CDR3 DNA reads TGTGCCAGCAGCTTAGTCCTGGGGGCGAACACTGAAGCTTTCTTT. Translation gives CASSLVLGANTEAFF.

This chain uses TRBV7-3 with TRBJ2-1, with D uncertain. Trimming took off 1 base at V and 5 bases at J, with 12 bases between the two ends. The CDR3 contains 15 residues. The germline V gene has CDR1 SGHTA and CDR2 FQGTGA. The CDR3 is CASSLSGSPNNEQFF. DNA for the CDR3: TGTGCCAGCAGCTTAAGTGGGTCCCCAAACAATGAGCAGTTCTTC.

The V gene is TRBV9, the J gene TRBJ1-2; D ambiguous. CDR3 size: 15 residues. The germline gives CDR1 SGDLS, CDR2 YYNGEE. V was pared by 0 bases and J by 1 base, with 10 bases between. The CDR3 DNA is TGTGCCAGCAGCGTAGACTTGGGGAATAACTATGGCTACACCTTC. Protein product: CASSVDLGNNYGYTF.

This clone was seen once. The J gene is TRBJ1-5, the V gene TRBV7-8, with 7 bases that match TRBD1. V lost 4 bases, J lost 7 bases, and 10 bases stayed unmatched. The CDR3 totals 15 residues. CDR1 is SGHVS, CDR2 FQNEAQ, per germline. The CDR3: CASSWDSNLGQPQHF. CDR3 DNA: TGTGCCAGCAGCTGGGACAGTAACTTGGGGCAGCCCCAGCATTTT.

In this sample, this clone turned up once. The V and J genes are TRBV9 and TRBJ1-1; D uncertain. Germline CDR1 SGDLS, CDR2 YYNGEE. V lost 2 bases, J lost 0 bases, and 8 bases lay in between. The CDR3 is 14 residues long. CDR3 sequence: CASSVQSMNTEAFF. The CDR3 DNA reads TGTGCCAGCAGCGTGCAATCTATGAACACTGAAGCTTTCTTT.

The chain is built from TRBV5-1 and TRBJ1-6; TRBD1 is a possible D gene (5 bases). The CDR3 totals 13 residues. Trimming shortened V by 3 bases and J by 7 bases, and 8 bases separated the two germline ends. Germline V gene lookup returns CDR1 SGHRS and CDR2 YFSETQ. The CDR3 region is CASSWGGNSPLHF. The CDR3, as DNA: TGCGCCAGCAGCTGGGGGGGGAATTCACCCCTCCACTTT.

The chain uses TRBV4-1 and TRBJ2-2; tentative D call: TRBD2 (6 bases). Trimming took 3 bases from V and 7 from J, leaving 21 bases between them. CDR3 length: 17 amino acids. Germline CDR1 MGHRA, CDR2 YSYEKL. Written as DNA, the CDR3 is TGCGCCAGCAGCCAGGGGTCCGGGGGTTTTTTGGGCGGGGAGCTGTTTTTT. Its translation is CASSQGSGGFLGGELFF.

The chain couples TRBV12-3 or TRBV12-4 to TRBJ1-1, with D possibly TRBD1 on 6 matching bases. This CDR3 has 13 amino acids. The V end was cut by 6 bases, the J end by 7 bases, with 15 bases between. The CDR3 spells CASSQQGWGEAFF. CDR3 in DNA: TGTGCCAGCAGCCAACAGGGCTGGGGTGAAGCTTTCTTT.

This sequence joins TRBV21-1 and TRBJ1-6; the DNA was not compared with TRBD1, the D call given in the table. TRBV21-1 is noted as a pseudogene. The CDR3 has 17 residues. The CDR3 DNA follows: TGTGCCAGCAGCAAAGGGAGGGGGCAGGGGTGTCATTCACCCCTCCACTTT. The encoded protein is CASSKGRGQGCHSPLHF.

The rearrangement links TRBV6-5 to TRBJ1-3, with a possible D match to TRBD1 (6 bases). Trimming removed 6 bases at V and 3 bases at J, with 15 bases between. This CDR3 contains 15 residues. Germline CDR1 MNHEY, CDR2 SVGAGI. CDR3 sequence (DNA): TGTGCCAGCAGGGGGGCAGGGGCGCTTGGAAACACCATATATTTT. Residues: CASRGAGALGNTIYF.